Following are 26 T cell receptor beta chains from one sample sequenced in a study of CD8+CD57+ T cells in acquired aplastic anemia. An expansion of CD8+CD57+ cells by flow cytometry had been shown in patients chosen for sequencing. TCR beta VDJ combinations and CDR3 sequences were profiled from genomic DNA. MiXCR was run by TCRdb on the reads, yielding one entry per CDR3 protein. This sample carries some 180,000 distinct CDR3 sequences, around 60% of them seen once, and the ten largest clones take about 44%. The sample consisted of sorted CD4+, CD8+, or CD8+CD57+ T cells (not recorded which) from PBMCs. These receptors were taken from a human donor with aplastic anemia.

V gene TRBV24-1 combines with J gene TRBJ2-1, with D possibly matching TRBD2 (6 bases). This CDR3 has 16 residues. Germline CDR1 is KGHDR and CDR2 is SFDVKD. V was pared by 0 bases and J by 0 bases, with 8 bases between. The CDR3 here is CATSDLDGSSYNEQFF. CDR3 DNA sequence: TGTGCCACCAGTGATTTGGACGGGAGCTCCTACAATGAGCAGTTCTTC.

The rearrangement links TRBV29-1 to TRBJ2-7; 9 positions match TRBD1. The length of the CDR3 is 15 residues. Germline CDR1 reads SQVTM; CDR2 reads ANQGSEA. Trimming cost V 1 base and J 0 bases; bases outside gene matches: 4. CDR3 nucleotides: TGCAGCGTTGAAGGTGGGACAGGGTACTCCTACGAGCAGTACTTC. It specifies CSVEGGTGYSYEQYF.

The chain recombines TRBV24-1 with TRBJ2-7, with D unresolved. The V gene's germline CDR1 is KGHDR and CDR2 SFDVKD. The CDR3 contains 13 residues. Deletions cut 10 bases from V and 0 bases from J, with 12 bases between. Here the CDR3 reads CATRGPNSYEQYF. The CDR3 DNA sequence: TGTGCCACTCGTGGGCCCAACTCCTACGAGCAGTACTTC.

This clonotype was seen only once. This may come from a read error, since a much larger clone is one base off. V usage is TRBV6-1 and J usage is TRBJ1-1, with TRBD1 as a possible D gene (5 bases). This CDR3 comprises 12 residues. Germline V gene data show CDR1 as MNHNS and CDR2 as SASEGT. Trimming removed 10 bases at V and 2 bases at J, with 11 bases between. The DNA for the CDR3 is TGTGCCACCGAAGGGGATAACACTGAAGCTTTCTTT. Translation: CATEGDNTEAFF.

This clonotype was seen only once. The genes are TRBV7-2 and TRBJ2-5; D not certain. Germline values: CDR1 SGHTA, CDR2 FQGNSA. With 6 bases removed from V and 2 bases from J, the gap between germline ends came to 10 bases. The CDR3 runs to 13 residues. The CDR3 loop reads CASSGSPQETQYF. In DNA, the CDR3 is TGTGCCAGCAGTGGATCTCCACAAGAGACCCAGTACTTC.

This chain joins TRBV6-5 and TRBJ2-3; 13 positions agree with TRBD2. V trimming: 4 bases; J trimming: 3 bases; junction bases outside the gene matches: 4. CDR3 length: 16 residues. The V gene's germline CDR1 is MNHEY and CDR2 SVGAGI. DNA for the CDR3: TGTGCCAGCAGTTCCTGGACTAGCGGGGGTACAGATACGCAGTATTTT. Its protein is CASSSWTSGGTDTQYF.

The J gene is TRBJ2-1, the V gene TRBV10-3, with TRBD2 as a possible D gene (6 bases). Trimming took off 6 bases at V and 0 bases at J, with 21 bases between the two ends. The germline CDR1 and CDR2 sequences are ENHRY and SYGVKD. The CDR3 spans 18 residues. CDR3 sequence: CAISENTGLASSYNEQFF. In DNA, the CDR3 is TGTGCCATCAGCGAAAACACGGGACTCGCCAGCTCCTACAATGAGCAGTTCTTC.

The chain employs TRBV7-6 and TRBJ2-2; D not certain. Germline V CDR1 and CDR2: SGHVS, FNYEAQ. The CDR3 contains 16 residues. Trimming removed 4 bases from V and 0 bases from J, with 12 bases in between. The CDR3 nucleotides read TGTGCCAGCAGCTCCCCCAATTTACCGAACACCGGGGAGCTGTTTTTT. Encoded protein: CASSSPNLPNTGELFF.

This chain links TRBV3-1 with TRBJ2-7; 7 bases are shared with TRBD1. Germline CDR1 and CDR2: LGHDT and YNNKEL (reference sequence). V lost 4 bases and J lost 7; bases outside the gene matches: 16. The length of the CDR3 is 16 residues. The CDR3 sequence: CASSLSSLDRSGEQYF. CDR3 bases: TGTGCCAGCAGCCTATCCAGCTTGGACAGGTCTGGTGAGCAGTACTTC.

Regarding this clonotype: The junction departs from germline at one end; a sequencing error may be responsible. This rearrangement joins TRBV7-2 to TRBJ2-3; TRBD2 agrees at 8 bases. CDR1 is SGHTA and CDR2 is FQGNSA in the germline V gene. There are 17 residues in the CDR3. The CDR3 here is CASSLVRLRGDGDTQYF. For the CDR3, the DNA is TGTGCCAGTAGCTTAGTCAGGTTGCGGGGGGATGGAGATACGCAGTATTTT.

This chain uses TRBV15 with TRBJ2-5, with D perhaps assigned TRBD1 or TRBD2 (5 bases each). The V gene lost 8 bases and the J gene lost 5 bases, with 21 bases spanning the gap. The germline gives CDR1 LNHNV, CDR2 YYDKDF (reference sequence). The CDR3 has 15 amino acids. CDR3: CATQDRDGLGETQYF. The CDR3, as DNA: TGTGCCACCCAAGACCGGGACGGATTGGGGGAGACCCAGTACTTC.

This clonotype was seen many times. The chain recombines TRBV20-1 with TRBJ2-1, with D tentatively TRBD2 (7 bases). V was shortened by 0 bases and J by 9 bases, with 24 bases between the two germline ends. Germline V gene lookup returns CDR1 DFQATT and CDR2 SNEGSKA (reference sequence). The CDR3 spans 17 residues. The DNA of the CDR3 is TGCAGTGCTAGAGATCTCTACGCGGGGGCGCCCTCAGGTGAGCAGTTCTTC. Translated, it gives CSARDLYAGAPSGEQFF.

This clonotype came up many times. CDR3 coding DNA: TGTGCCAGCGGGGTTCGGCGGACAGACTCCTACGAGCAGTACTTC. This translates into CASGVRRTDSYEQYF. The chain couples TRBV5-4 to TRBJ2-7, with a possible D match to TRBD1 (6 bases). The CDR3 runs to 15 residues. Germline V gives CDR1 SGHNT, CDR2 YYREEE (reference sequence). Trimming removed 7 bases at V and 0 bases at J, with 17 bases between.

This clonotype was detected a few times. This rearrangement joins TRBV10-3 to TRBJ2-7, with TRBD1 matching 8 bases. J was trimmed by 2 bases and V by 4 bases; bases with no gene match: 4. The CDR3 loop spans 14 amino acids. Per germline, CDR1 ENHRY and CDR2 SYGVKD. The CDR3 region is CAISVGQGPYEQYF. The CDR3, as DNA: TGTGCCATCAGTGTCGGACAGGGTCCCTACGAGCAGTACTTC.

The chain carries TRBV11-2 and TRBJ1-6, with a possible D match to TRBD1 (6 bases). Per germline, CDR1 SGHAT and CDR2 FQNNGV. The CDR3 length is 16 residues. V gave up 2 bases and J gave up 12 bases, with 20 bases separating them. CDR3 sequence: CASSLLPDRNAKPLHF. CDR3 DNA: TGTGCCAGCAGCTTATTACCCGACAGGAACGCGAAACCCCTCCACTTT.

V is TRBV7-6 and J is TRBJ2-5; D call uncertain. This CDR3 spans 13 amino acids. Trimming took 6 bases from V and 0 from J, leaving 8 bases between them. Per germline, CDR1 SGHVS and CDR2 FNYEAQ. The CDR3 DNA reads TGTGCCAGCAGATCGGGCGACCAAGAGACCCAGTACTTC. This translates into CASRSGDQETQYF.

The chain combines TRBV10-3 with TRBJ1-4; no firm D call. Germline-derived CDR1 and CDR2 are ENHRY and SYGVKD. V lost 2 bases to trimming and J lost 7 bases, with 11 bases between them. The CDR3 runs to 14 residues. Written as DNA, the CDR3 is TGTGCCATCAGTGAGGCGGGAGAGGGTGAAAAACTGTTTTTT. It encodes CAISEAGEGEKLFF.

In nucleotides, the CDR3 is TGTGCCAGCAGCTCAGTAAGGGGGCGCATCACAGATACGCAGTATTTT. Amino acids: CASSSVRGRITDTQYF. The gene calls are TRBV7-8 and TRBJ2-3; TRBD1 agrees at 7 bases. The CDR3 is 16 residues long. Germline V CDR1 and CDR2: SGHVS, FQNEAQ. V lost 4 bases, J lost 2 bases, and 9 bases stayed unmatched.

The V call is TRBV5-1, the J call TRBJ2-3, with a possible D match to TRBD2 (6 bases). Per germline, CDR1 SGHRS and CDR2 YFSETQ. There are 15 residues in the CDR3. Trimming removed 3 bases at V and 3 bases at J, with 14 bases between. The CDR3 loop is CASSSGTGRTDTQYF. CDR3 DNA: TGCGCCAGCAGCTCCGGGACTGGGAGGACAGATACGCAGTATTTT. The whole variable domain, remainder taken from reference TRBV5-1 and TRBJ2-3, is KAGVTQTPRYLIKTRGQQVTLSCSPISGHRSVSWYQQTPGQGLQFLFEYFSETQRNKGNFPGRFSGRQFSNSRSEMNVSTLELGDSALYLCASSSGTGRTDTQYFGPGTRLTVL.

V is TRBV19 and J is TRBJ1-1; D remains ambiguous. Trimming took off 5 bases at V and 5 bases at J, with 12 bases between the two ends. CDR3 size: 13 residues. CDR1 is LNHDA, CDR2 SQIVND, per germline (reference sequence). The CDR3 nucleotides are TGTGCCAGTAGTTGGAGGTCAAGGACTGAAGCTTTCTTT. It yields the protein CASSWRSRTEAFF.

The V gene is TRBV15, the J gene TRBJ2-5, with D hard to call. Germline assignment: CDR1 LNHNV and CDR2 YYDKDF (reference sequence). Trimming stripped 2 bases from V and 5 bases from J, with 15 bases between. The CDR3 spans 15 residues. CDR3 protein: CATSRSRKQEETQYF. CDR3 bases: TGTGCCACCAGCAGATCGCGTAAGCAGGAGGAGACCCAGTACTTC. The whole variable domain, remainder taken from reference TRBV15 and TRBJ2-5, is DAMVIQNPRYQVTQFGKPVTLSCSQTLNHNVMYWYQQKSSQAPKLLFHYYDKDFNNEADTPDNFQSRRPNTSFCFLDIRSPGLGDTAMYLCATSRSRKQEETQYFGPGTRLLVL.

CDR3 DNA sequence: TGTGCCAGTAGTCGACAGGTCGTTAGGGGAAATGAGCAGTTCTTC. Protein: CASSRQVVRGNEQFF. This rearrangement joins TRBV19 to TRBJ2-1, with a weak D call TRBD1 (6 bases). Germline CDR1 LNHDA, CDR2 SQIVND (reference sequence). CDR3 length equals 15 residues. The ends were cut back, 5 bases at V and 7 bases at J, with 18 bases in the middle.

The chain couples TRBV20-1 to TRBJ2-3; 13 bases line up with TRBD2. The germline CDR1 and CDR2 sequences are DFQATT and SNEGSKA (reference sequence). CDR3 length: 14 residues. The V and J ends lost 5 bases and 4 bases, in that order; junction bases with no gene match: 3. The CDR3 is CSAAGTSGADTQYF. The DNA of the CDR3 is TGCAGTGCTGCCGGGACTAGCGGGGCAGATACGCAGTATTTT.

The chain links TRBV6-2 or TRBV6-3 to TRBJ1-2; D may be TRBD1 (5 bases). Per germline, CDR1 MNHEY and CDR2 SVGEGT. The CDR3 extends over 15 amino acids. The V gene lost 2 bases and the J gene lost 2 bases, with 12 bases spanning the gap. The CDR3: CASSYPGGTNYGYTF. Here the CDR3 DNA reads TGTGCCAGCAGTTACCCCGGGGGGACCAACTATGGCTACACCTTC.

This clonotype was observed at least ten times. The chain couples TRBV9 to TRBJ2-3; 8 bases fit TRBD2. V shed 4 bases and J 3 bases; nucleotides not matched to a gene: 10. Looked up from germline, CDR1 is SGDLS and CDR2 is YYNGEE. The CDR3 extends over 16 amino acids. CDR3 sequence reads: CASSSGLVGPTDTQYF. The CDR3 DNA reads as TGTGCCAGCAGCTCGGGACTAGTGGGCCCAACAGATACGCAGTATTTT.

This clonotype turned up a few times. The chain is built from TRBV25-1 and TRBJ2-3, with D perhaps matching TRBD1 (6 bases). This CDR3 has 15 residues. Trimming took 9 bases from V and 2 from J, leaving 18 bases between them. Germline V CDR1 and CDR2: MGHDK, SYGVNS. The DNA of the CDR3 is TGTGCCAGAAGGGCTCATCGGACAGACACAGATACGCAGTATTTT. Protein product: CARRAHRTDTDTQYF.